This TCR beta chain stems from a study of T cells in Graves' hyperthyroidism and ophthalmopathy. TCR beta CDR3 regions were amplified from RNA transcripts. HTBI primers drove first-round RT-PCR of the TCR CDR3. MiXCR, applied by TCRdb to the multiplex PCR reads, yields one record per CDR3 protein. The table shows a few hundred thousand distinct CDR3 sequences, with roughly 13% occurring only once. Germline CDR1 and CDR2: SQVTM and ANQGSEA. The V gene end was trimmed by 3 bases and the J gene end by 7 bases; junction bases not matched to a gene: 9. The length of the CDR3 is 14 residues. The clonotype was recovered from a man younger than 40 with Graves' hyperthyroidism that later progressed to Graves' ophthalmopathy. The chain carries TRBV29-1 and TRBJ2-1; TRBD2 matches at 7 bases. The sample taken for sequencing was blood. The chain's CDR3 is CSVERGSIGNEQFF. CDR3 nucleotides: TGCAGCGTTGAGCGGGGGTCGATAGGGAATGAGCAGTTCTTC.